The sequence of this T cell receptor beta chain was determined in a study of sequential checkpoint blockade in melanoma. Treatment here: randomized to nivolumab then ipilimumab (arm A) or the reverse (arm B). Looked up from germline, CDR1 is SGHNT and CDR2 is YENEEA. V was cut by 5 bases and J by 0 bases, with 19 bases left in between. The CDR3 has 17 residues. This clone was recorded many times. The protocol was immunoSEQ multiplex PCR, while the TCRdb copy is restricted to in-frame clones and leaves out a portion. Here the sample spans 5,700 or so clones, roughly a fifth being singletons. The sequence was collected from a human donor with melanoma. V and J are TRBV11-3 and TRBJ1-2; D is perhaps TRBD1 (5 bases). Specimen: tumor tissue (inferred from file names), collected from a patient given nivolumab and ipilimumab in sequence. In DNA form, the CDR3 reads TGTGCCAGCAGCCCAGGGAGAGGGGCTGACTCTAACTATGGCTACACCTTC. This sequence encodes CASSPGRGADSNYGYTF.